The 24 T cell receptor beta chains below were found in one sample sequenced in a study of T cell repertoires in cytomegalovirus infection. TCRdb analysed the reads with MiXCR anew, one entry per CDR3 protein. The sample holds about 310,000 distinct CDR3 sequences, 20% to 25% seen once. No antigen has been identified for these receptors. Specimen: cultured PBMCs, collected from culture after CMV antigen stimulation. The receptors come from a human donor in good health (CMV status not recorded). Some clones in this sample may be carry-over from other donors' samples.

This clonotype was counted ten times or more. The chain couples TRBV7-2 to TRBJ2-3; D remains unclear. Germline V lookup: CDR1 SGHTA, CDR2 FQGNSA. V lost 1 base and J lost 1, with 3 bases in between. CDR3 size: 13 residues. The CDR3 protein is CASSLDGTDTQYF. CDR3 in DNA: TGTGCCAGCAGCTTAGACGGCACAGATACGCAGTATTTT. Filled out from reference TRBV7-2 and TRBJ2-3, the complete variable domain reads GAGVSQSPSNKVTEKGKDVELRCDPISGHTALYWYRQSLGQGLEFLIYFQGNSAPDKSGLPSDRFSAERTGGSVSTLTIQRTQQEDSAVYLCASSLDGTDTQYFGPGTRLTVL.

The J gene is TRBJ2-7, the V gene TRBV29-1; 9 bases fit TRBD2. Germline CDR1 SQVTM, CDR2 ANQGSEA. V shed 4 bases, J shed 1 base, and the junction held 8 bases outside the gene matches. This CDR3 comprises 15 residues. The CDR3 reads CSVAPTTSGSYEQYF. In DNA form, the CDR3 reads TGCAGCGTTGCCCCGACGACTAGCGGATCCTACGAGCAGTACTTC.

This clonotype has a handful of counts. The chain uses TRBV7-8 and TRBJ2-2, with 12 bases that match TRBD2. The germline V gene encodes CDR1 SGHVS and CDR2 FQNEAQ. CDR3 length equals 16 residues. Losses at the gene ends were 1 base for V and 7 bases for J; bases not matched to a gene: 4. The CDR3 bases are TGTGCCAGCAGCTTAGAGCTAGCGGGAGGGCGCGGGGAGCTGTTTTTT. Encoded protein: CASSLELAGGRGELFF.

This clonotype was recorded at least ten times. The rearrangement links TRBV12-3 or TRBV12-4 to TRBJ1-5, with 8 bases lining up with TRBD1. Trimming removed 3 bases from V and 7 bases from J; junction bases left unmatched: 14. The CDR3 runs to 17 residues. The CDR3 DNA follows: TGTGCCAGCAGTTTCTGGATGGGGCAGGGGGCTGGGCAGCCCCAGCATTTT. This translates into CASSFWMGQGAGQPQHF.

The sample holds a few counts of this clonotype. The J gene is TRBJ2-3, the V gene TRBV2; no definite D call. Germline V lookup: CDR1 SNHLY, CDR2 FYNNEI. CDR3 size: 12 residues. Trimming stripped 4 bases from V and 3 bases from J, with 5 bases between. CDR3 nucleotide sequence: TGTGCCAGCAGTGCCCAGACAGATACGCAGTATTTT. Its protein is CASSAQTDTQYF.

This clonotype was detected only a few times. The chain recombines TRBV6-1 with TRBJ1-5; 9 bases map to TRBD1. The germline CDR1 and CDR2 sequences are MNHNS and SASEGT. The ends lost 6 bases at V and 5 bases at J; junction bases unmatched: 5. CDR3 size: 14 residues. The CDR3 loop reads CASSDGTGHQPQHF. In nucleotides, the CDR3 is TGTGCCAGCAGCGACGGGACAGGGCATCAGCCCCAGCATTTT.

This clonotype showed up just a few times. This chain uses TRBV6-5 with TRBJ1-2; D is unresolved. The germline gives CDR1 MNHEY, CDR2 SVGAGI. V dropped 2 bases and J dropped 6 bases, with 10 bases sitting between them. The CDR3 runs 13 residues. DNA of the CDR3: TGTGCCAGCAGTTACGGGCCTGCGAATGGCTACACCTTC. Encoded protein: CASSYGPANGYTF.

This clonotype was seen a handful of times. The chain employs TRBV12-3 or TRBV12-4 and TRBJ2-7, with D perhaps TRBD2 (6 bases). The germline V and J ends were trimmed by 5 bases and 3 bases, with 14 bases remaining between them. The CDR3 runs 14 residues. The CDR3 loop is CASSPSATHYEQYF. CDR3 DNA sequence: TGTGCCAGCAGTCCTAGCGCGACCCACTACGAGCAGTACTTC.

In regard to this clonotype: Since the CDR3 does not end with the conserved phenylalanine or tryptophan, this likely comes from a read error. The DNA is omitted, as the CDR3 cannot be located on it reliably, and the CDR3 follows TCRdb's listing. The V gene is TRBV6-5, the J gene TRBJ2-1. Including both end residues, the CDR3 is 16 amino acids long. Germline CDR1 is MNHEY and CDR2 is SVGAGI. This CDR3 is CASSYSAIVDYNEQLL.

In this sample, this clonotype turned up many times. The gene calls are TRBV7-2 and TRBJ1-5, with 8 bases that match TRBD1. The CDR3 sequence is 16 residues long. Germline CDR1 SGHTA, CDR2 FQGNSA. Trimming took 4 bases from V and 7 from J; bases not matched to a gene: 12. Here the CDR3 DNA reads TGTGCCAGCAGCTCGTACAGGGGGGCGATCGGGCAGCCCCAGCATTTT. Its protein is CASSSYRGAIGQPQHF.

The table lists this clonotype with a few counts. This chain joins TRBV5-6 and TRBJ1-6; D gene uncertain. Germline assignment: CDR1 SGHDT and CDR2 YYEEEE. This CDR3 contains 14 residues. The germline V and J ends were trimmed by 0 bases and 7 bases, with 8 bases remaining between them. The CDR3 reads CASSLATGNSPLHF. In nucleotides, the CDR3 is TGTGCCAGCAGCTTGGCCACGGGAAATTCACCCCTCCACTTT.

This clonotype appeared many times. CDR3 amino acids: CASSYGGPHADTQYF. DNA of the CDR3: TGTGCCAGCAGTTATGGCGGACCTCATGCCGATACGCAGTATTTT. The chain employs TRBV6-5 and TRBJ2-3; D unclear. The V end lost 3 bases, the J end lost 6 bases, and 16 bases lay between the germline ends. Per the germline V gene, CDR1 is MNHEY and CDR2 is SVGAGI. CDR3 length: 15 residues.

The CDR3 coding sequence is TGTGCCAGCAGCGTGGACCTAAGCCACGAGCAGTACTTC. Translated, it gives CASSVDLSHEQYF. V usage is TRBV9 and J usage is TRBJ2-7; D is undetermined. The CDR3 runs to 13 residues. CDR1 is SGDLS and CDR2 is YYNGEE in the germline V gene. The V and J ends lost 2 bases and 5 bases respectively, with 11 bases between them.

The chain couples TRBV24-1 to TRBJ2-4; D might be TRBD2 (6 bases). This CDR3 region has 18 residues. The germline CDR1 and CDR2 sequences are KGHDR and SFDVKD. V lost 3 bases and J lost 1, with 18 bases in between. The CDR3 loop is CATSDSPSQGLAKNIQYF. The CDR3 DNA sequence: TGTGCCACCAGTGATAGTCCGTCCCAGGGACTCGCCAAAAACATTCAGTACTTC.

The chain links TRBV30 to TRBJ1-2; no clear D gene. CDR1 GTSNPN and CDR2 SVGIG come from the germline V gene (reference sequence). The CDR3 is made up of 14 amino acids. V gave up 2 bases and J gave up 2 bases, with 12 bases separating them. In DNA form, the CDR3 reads TGTGCCTGGAGTCTCACAGAAGTAAACTATGGCTACACCTTC. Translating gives CAWSLTEVNYGYTF.

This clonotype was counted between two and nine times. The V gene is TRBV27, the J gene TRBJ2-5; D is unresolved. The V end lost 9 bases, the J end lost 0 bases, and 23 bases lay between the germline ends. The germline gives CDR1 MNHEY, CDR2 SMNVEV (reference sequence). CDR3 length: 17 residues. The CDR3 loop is CASRHGVASTYQETQYF. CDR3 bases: TGTGCCAGTAGACACGGCGTGGCCTCGACGTACCAAGAGACCCAGTACTTC.

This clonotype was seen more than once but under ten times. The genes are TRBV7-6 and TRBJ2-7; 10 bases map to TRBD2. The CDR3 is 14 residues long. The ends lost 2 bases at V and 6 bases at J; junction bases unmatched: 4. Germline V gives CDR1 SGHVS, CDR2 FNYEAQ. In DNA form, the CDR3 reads TGTGCCAGCAGCTTACTAGCGGGAGAGGGCGAGCAGTACGTC. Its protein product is CASSLLAGEGEQYV.

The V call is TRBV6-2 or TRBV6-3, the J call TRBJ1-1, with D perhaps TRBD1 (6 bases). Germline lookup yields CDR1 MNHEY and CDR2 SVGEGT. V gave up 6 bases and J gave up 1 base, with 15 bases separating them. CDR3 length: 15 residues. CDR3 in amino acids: CASRQPRGGNTEAFF. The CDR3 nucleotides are TGTGCCAGCAGGCAACCCAGGGGAGGGAACACTGAAGCTTTCTTT.

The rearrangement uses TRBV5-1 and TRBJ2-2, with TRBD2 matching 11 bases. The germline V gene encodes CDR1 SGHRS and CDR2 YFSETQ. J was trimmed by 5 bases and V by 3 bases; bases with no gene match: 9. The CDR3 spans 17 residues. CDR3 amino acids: CASSSDLAGGYTGELFF. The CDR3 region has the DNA TGCGCCAGCAGCTCGGACTTAGCGGGAGGGTATACCGGGGAGCTGTTTTTT.

CDR3 protein: CASSNRDSPVETQYF. The CDR3 nucleotides read TGTGCCAGCAGCAACCGGGACAGCCCAGTAGAGACCCAGTACTTC. The V gene is TRBV7-4, the J gene TRBJ2-5; 7 nucleotides line up with TRBD1. Germline-derived CDR1 and CDR2 are SGHVT and SQSDAQ. With 5 bases clipped from V and 4 bases from J, the junction kept 10 bases outside the gene matches. The CDR3 runs 15 residues. The full variable domain, rest sourced from reference TRBV7-4 and TRBJ2-5, is GAGVSQSPRYKVAKRGRDVALRCDSISGHVTLYWYRQTLGQGSEVLTYSQSDAQRDKSGRPSGRFSAERPERSVSTLKIQRTEQGDSAVYLCASSNRDSPVETQYFGPGTRLLVL.

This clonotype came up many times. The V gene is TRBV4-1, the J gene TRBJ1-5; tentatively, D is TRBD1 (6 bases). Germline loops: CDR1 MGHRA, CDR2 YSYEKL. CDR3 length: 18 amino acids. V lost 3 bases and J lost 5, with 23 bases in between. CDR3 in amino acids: CASSQDQDRLAFDQPQHF. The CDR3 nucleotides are TGCGCCAGCAGCCAGGACCAGGACAGACTAGCTTTCGATCAGCCCCAGCATTTT.

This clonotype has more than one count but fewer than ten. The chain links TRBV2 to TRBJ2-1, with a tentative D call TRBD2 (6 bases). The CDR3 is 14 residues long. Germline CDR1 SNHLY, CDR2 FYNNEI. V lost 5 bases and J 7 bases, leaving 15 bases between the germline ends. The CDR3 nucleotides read TGTGCCAGCAGTCTCATTCGGGAGTGGAATGAGCAGTTCTTC. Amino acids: CASSLIREWNEQFF.

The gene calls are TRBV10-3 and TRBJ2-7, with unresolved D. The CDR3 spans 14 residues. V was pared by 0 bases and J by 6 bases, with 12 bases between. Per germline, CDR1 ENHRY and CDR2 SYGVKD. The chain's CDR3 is CAISESNSAPEQYV. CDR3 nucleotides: TGTGCCATCAGTGAGTCGAACAGTGCCCCCGAGCAGTACGTC.

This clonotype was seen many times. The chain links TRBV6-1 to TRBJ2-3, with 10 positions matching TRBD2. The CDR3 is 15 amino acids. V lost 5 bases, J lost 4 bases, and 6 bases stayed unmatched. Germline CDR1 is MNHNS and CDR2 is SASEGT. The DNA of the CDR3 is TGTGCCAGCAGTTTAGCGGGAGGAGTGCCAGATACGCAGTATTTT. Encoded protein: CASSLAGGVPDTQYF.